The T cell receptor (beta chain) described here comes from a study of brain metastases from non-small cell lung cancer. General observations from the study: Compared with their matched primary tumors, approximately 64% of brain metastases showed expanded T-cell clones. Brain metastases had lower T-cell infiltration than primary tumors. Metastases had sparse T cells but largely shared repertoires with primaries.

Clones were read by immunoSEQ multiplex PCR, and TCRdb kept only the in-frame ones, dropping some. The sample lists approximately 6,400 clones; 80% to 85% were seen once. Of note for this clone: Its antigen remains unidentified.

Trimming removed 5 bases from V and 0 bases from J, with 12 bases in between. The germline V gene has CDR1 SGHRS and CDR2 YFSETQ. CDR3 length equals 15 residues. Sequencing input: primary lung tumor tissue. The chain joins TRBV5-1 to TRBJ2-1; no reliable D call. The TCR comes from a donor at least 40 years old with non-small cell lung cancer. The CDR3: CASRGGLSSYNEQFF. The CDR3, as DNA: TGCGCCAGCAGAGGTGGGCTGAGCTCCTACAATGAGCAGTTCTTC.